These 21 T cell receptor beta chains were sequenced from one sample in a study of CD8+ T cells in alopecia areata. Extracted RNA was reverse transcribed, and the resulting cDNA served as sequencing template. The table came from immunoSEQ multiplex PCR; TCRdb's copy has only in-frame clones and leaves some out. The profile shows 100,000 to 150,000 clones, approximately 48% of them singletons. Specimen: CD8+ T cells sorted from blood, collected at week 0. The origin of the receptors is a human donor with alopecia areata.

A few counts support this clone. The chain combines TRBV23-1 with TRBJ2-5; D gene ambiguous. TRBV23-1 is marked as an open reading frame, function uncertain. V was cut by 8 bases and J by 2 bases, with 3 bases left in between. The CDR3 extends over 10 amino acids. The CDR3 region is CASLQETQYF. The CDR3 DNA reads TGCGCCAGCCTACAAGAGACCCAGTACTTC.

The CDR3 region is CAWSVGGPLAFF. The CDR3 DNA follows: TGTGCCTGGAGTGTAGGGGGCCCATTGGCTTTCTTT. The chain recombines TRBV30 with TRBJ1-1, with TRBD1 matching 7 bases. V was pared by 0 bases and J by 11 bases, with 6 bases of the junction left unmatched. CDR3 length equals 12 residues. The germline V gene encodes CDR1 GTSNPN and CDR2 SVGIG (reference sequence). Full variable domain (missing parts from reference TRBV30 and TRBJ1-1): SQTIHQWPATLVQPVGSPLSLECTVEGTSNPNLYWYRQAAGRGLQLLFYSVGIGQISSEVPQNLSASRPQDRQFILSSKKLLLSDSGFYLCAWSVGGPLAFFGQGTRLTVV.

This chain links TRBV30 with TRBJ1-1; D ambiguous. This CDR3 spans 14 amino acids. Germline-derived CDR1 and CDR2 are GTSNPN and SVGIG (reference sequence). Between the trimmed V and J ends, which lost 2 bases and 5 bases, there was a span of 15 bases. CDR3 DNA: TGTGCCTGGAGTTGGGAGGAGGGAGGGACTGAAGCTTTCTTT. This codes for CAWSWEEGGTEAFF.

The chain joins TRBV29-1 to TRBJ1-2; D uncertain. Looked up from germline, CDR1 is SQVTM and CDR2 is ANQGSEA. The CDR3 has 13 amino acids. Between the trimmed V and J ends, which lost 0 bases and 3 bases, there was a span of 8 bases. For the CDR3, the DNA is TGCAGCGTTGAAGATCCCAGAGACTATGGCTACACCTTC. Translated, it gives CSVEDPRDYGYTF.

This clone was counted a few times. The chain links TRBV30 to TRBJ2-2; D gene ambiguous. The germline gives CDR1 GTSNPN, CDR2 SVGIG (reference sequence). The CDR3 runs 13 residues. The V and J ends lost 0 bases and 6 bases respectively, with 8 bases between them. CDR3 sequence (DNA): TGTGCCTGGAGTGTAGGATCCGCCGGGGAGCTGTTTTTT. Residues: CAWSVGSAGELFF.

This clone was detected a few times. The chain joins TRBV4-3 to TRBJ2-1, with 9 bases fitting TRBD2. The V gene end was trimmed by 4 bases and the J gene end by 7 bases; junction bases not matched to a gene: 8. CDR3 size: 15 residues. The germline gives CDR1 LGHNA, CDR2 YSLEER. This chain's CDR3 is CASSPNSGGTNEQFF. The CDR3 DNA reads TGCGCCAGCAGCCCGAACAGCGGGGGGACGAATGAGCAGTTCTTC.

This clone has ten or more counts. The chain uses TRBV4-2 and TRBJ2-1, with a tentative D call TRBD1 (5 bases). The CDR3 is made up of 15 amino acids. Germline CDR1 is LGHNA and CDR2 is YNFKEQ. V was clipped by 5 bases and J by 7 bases, with 18 bases between them. CDR3 sequence reads: CASSLDVVGRNEQFF. The CDR3 coding sequence is TGTGCCAGCAGCTTAGATGTTGTGGGGCGTAATGAGCAGTTCTTC.

The rearrangement links TRBV6-6 to TRBJ2-7, with D perhaps being TRBD1 or TRBD2 (5 bases each). The germline CDR1 and CDR2 sequences are MNHNY and SVGAGI (reference sequence). Trimming pared 2 bases from V and 6 bases from J, leaving 20 bases between. The CDR3 extends over 16 amino acids. This chain's CDR3 is CASSYDKGTELFEQYF. CDR3 DNA: TGTGCCAGCAGTTACGACAAAGGGACGGAGCTTTTCGAGCAGTACTTC.

V is TRBV5-6 and J is TRBJ2-1; D ambiguous. Deletions cut 2 bases from V and 7 bases from J, with 10 bases between. CDR3 length: 13 amino acids. Per germline, CDR1 SGHDT and CDR2 YYEEEE. CDR3 sequence (DNA): TGTGCCAGCAGCTTCGCCCCGAGGAATGAGCAGTTCTTC. Protein product: CASSFAPRNEQFF.

This clone has just a few counts. For the CDR3, the DNA is TGCAGCGTGGGACAGGGGGGCCACAATGAGCAGTTCTTC. Translation gives CSVGQGGHNEQFF. The rearrangement joins TRBV29-1 to TRBJ2-1; 11 nucleotides align to TRBD1. Germline trimming cut 6 bases from V and 5 bases from J; bases unmatched to any gene: 3. This CDR3 has 13 residues. CDR1 is SQVTM and CDR2 is ANQGSEA in the germline V gene.

The chain uses TRBV25-1 and TRBJ2-7, with 10 nucleotides matching TRBD1. J gave up 4 bases and V 8 bases, and 8 bases lay outside the gene matches. From germline, CDR1 is MGHDK and CDR2 SYGVNS. There are 14 residues in the CDR3. In DNA, the CDR3 is TGTGCCAGCTCTATCGCGGACAGGGGGTACGAGCAGTACTTC. It translates to CASSIADRGYEQYF.

The chain joins TRBV6-1 to TRBJ1-2; 7 bases match TRBD1. Germline loops: CDR1 MNHNS, CDR2 SASEGT. CDR3 length: 14 amino acids. The V and J ends lost 3 bases and 6 bases, in that order; junction bases with no gene match: 7. The CDR3 here is CASSDLNGQDGYTF. The CDR3 bases are TGTGCCAGCAGTGACTTGAATGGACAGGATGGCTACACCTTC.

This clone was detected only a few times. In the same sample, other DNA sequences code for this CDR3. CDR3 loop: CASSPTGVGYTF. CDR3 bases: TGTGCCAGCAGTCCTACAGGGGTCGGCTACACCTTC. The rearrangement links TRBV27 to TRBJ1-2; 7 bases are a match to TRBD1. The trim removed 5 bases at V and 8 bases at J, leaving 5 bases unmatched. Germline CDR1 and CDR2: MNHEY and SMNVEV (reference sequence). The CDR3 is made up of 12 amino acids.

The genes are TRBV5-6 and TRBJ1-2, with a tentative D call TRBD1 (5 bases). Germline assignment: CDR1 SGHDT and CDR2 YYEEEE. The CDR3 is 15 residues long. The V and J ends lost 4 bases and 5 bases respectively, with 18 bases between them. This CDR3 is CASSDPGGGNYGYTF. The CDR3 nucleotides read TGTGCCAGCAGCGACCCGGGTGGGGGGAATTATGGCTACACCTTC.

This clone was recorded at least ten times. The chain combines TRBV7-8 with TRBJ2-3, with 12 bases that match TRBD2. The germline V gene has CDR1 SGHVS and CDR2 FQNEAQ. The V gene end was trimmed by 1 base and the J gene end by 4 bases; junction bases not matched to a gene: 3. This CDR3 has 16 amino acids. The CDR3 DNA sequence: TGTGCCAGCAGCTTAGTAGCTAGCGGGGGGGCAGATACGCAGTATTTT. Translating it yields CASSLVASGGADTQYF.

The chain joins TRBV7-9 to TRBJ2-1; D is unresolved. With 7 bases removed from V and 9 bases from J, the gap between germline ends came to 13 bases. CDR1 is SEHNR and CDR2 is FQNEAQ in the germline V gene (reference sequence). The CDR3 has 12 residues. CDR3 residues: CASTDLSGEQFF. In DNA form, the CDR3 reads TGTGCCAGCACCGATCTTAGTGGTGAGCAGTTCTTC.

This clone was detected only a few times. The chain combines TRBV5-6 with TRBJ2-2, with a possible D match to TRBD2 (6 bases). V was shortened by 3 bases and J by 2 bases, with 14 bases between the two germline ends. There are 16 residues in the CDR3. Germline loops: CDR1 SGHDT, CDR2 YYEEEE. The CDR3 region has the DNA TGTGCCAGCAGCTCGGTTGAGACTAGTAACACCGGGGAGCTGTTTTTT. This gives the protein CASSSVETSNTGELFF.

The J gene is TRBJ1-2, the V gene TRBV7-9, with D possibly being TRBD1 (5 bases). V lost 5 bases to trimming and J lost 2 bases, with 15 bases between them. The CDR3 loop spans 15 amino acids. Looked up from germline, CDR1 is SEHNR and CDR2 is FQNEAQ (reference sequence). DNA for the CDR3: TGTGCCAGCAGCCCCACCCCGGGGGGAAACTATGGCTACACCTTC. It is translated as CASSPTPGGNYGYTF.

This clone was found a few times. This chain connects TRBV30 to TRBJ1-2; D might be TRBD1 (6 bases). Trimming took off 2 bases at V and 7 bases at J, with 14 bases between the two ends. The CDR3 length is 13 residues. CDR1 GTSNPN and CDR2 SVGIG come from the germline V gene (reference sequence). The CDR3 reads CAWSPTRGAGYTF. The DNA of the CDR3 is TGTGCCTGGAGTCCCACTAGGGGGGCTGGCTACACCTTC.

The table lists this clone with many counts. The chain couples TRBV27 to TRBJ2-7; D perhaps matches TRBD2 (5 bases). The CDR3 contains 14 residues. Germline V gene lookup returns CDR1 MNHEY and CDR2 SMNVEV (reference sequence). Trimming took 6 bases from V and 0 from J, leaving 12 bases between them. CDR3 DNA: TGTGCCAGCAGCTACAGCGACTACTCCTACGAGCAGTACTTC. Its translation: CASSYSDYSYEQYF.

In this sample, this clone turned up a few times. The rearrangement links TRBV4-1 to TRBJ1-5; D uncertain. The CDR3 covers 15 residues. Deletions cut 2 bases from V and 1 base from J, with 9 bases between. Germline V gene lookup returns CDR1 MGHRA and CDR2 YSYEKL. The CDR3 sequence: CASSQLTDSNQPQHF. The CDR3 coding sequence is TGCGCCAGCAGCCAACTGACGGACAGCAATCAGCCCCAGCATTTT.